The 25 T cell receptor beta chains in this list originate from one sample, sequenced in a study of T cell clones after liver transplantation. Generated by immunoSEQ multiplex PCR, the TCRdb table keeps only in-frame clones and is missing some. The data hold approximately 26,000 clones, with almost 70% observed a single time. Sequences were derived from CD4+ T cells from blood, sampled before liver transplant. The source is a human donor who received a liver transplant.

This sequence joins TRBV19 and TRBJ1-2; TRBD1 might be the D (5 bases). From germline, CDR1 is LNHDA and CDR2 SQIVND (reference sequence). This CDR3 region has 13 residues. Trimming shortened V by 6 bases and J by 0 bases, and 8 bases separated the two germline ends. As DNA, the CDR3 is TGTGCCAGTAGGGGGGTGGCTAACTATGGCTACACCTTC. This encodes CASRGVANYGYTF. Complete variable domain (other parts from reference TRBV19 and TRBJ1-2): DGGITQSPKYLFRKEGQNVTLSCEQNLNHDAMYWYRQDPGQGLRLIYYSQIVNDFQKGDIAEGYSVSREKKESFPLTVTSAQKNPTAFYLCASRGVANYGYTFGSGTRLTVV.

By share, this clone counts as medium-sized. The chain has TRBV2 and TRBJ2-1; D is ambiguous. The CDR3 is 11 amino acids. V lost 5 bases, J lost 5 bases, and 4 bases lay in between. Germline-derived CDR1 and CDR2 are SNHLY and FYNNEI. CDR3 sequence: CASSWHNEQFF. CDR3 bases: TGTGCCAGCAGTTGGCACAATGAGCAGTTCTTC. Full variable domain (missing parts from reference TRBV2 and TRBJ2-1): EPEVTQTPSHQVTQMGQEVILRCVPISNHLYFYWYRQILGQKVEFLVSFYNNEISEKSEIFDDQFSVERPDGSNFTLKIRSTKLEDSAMYFCASSWHNEQFFGPGTRLTVL.

The rearrangement joins TRBV18 to TRBJ1-3; D might be TRBD1 (5 bases). Germline V gene data show CDR1 as KGHSH and CDR2 as LQKENI. The V and J ends lost 4 bases and 0 bases respectively, with 7 bases between them. The CDR3 spans 14 residues. The DNA of the CDR3 is TGTGCCAGCTCACAAGACAGCTCTGGAAACACCATATATTTT. Residues: CASSQDSSGNTIYF. Filled out from reference TRBV18 and TRBJ1-3, the complete variable domain reads NAGVMQNPRHLVRRRGQEARLRCSPMKGHSHVYWYRQLPEEGLKFMVYLQKENIIDESGMPKERFSAEFPKEGPSILRIQQVVRGDSAAYFCASSQDSSGNTIYFGEGSWLTVV.

This clone is medium-sized. The chain carries TRBV6-4 and TRBJ1-1, with 10 positions matching TRBD1. The V and J ends lost 4 bases and 5 bases, in that order; junction bases with no gene match: 4. This CDR3 has 14 residues. CDR1 is MRHNA and CDR2 is SNTAGT in the germline V gene. The CDR3 loop reads CASSVTGGATEAFF. The CDR3 DNA follows: TGTGCCAGCAGTGTGACAGGGGGCGCGACTGAAGCTTTCTTT.

This clone was detected a few times. V usage is TRBV6-5 and J usage is TRBJ1-2; no definite D call. V dropped 7 bases and J dropped 6 bases, with 15 bases sitting between them. In germline, CDR1 is MNHEY, CDR2 SVGAGI. CDR3 length: 13 residues. The CDR3 loop reads CASKEFARNGYTF. CDR3 nucleotide sequence: TGTGCCAGCAAGGAGTTTGCCAGAAATGGCTACACCTTC.

This chain connects TRBV2 to TRBJ2-1; the D gene is possibly TRBD1 (6 bases). This CDR3 is 15 amino acids long. The germline V gene has CDR1 SNHLY and CDR2 FYNNEI. V dropped 3 bases and J dropped 3 bases, with 12 bases sitting between them. The DNA of the CDR3 is TGTGCCAGCAGTGACGGCAGGGGCATCTACAATGAGCAGTTCTTC. Protein product: CASSDGRGIYNEQFF.

This clone was seen only once. The chain carries TRBV7-6 and TRBJ1-6; unclear D gene. Trimming pared 5 bases from V and 7 bases from J, leaving 18 bases between. The CDR3 covers 16 residues. Germline V gene lookup returns CDR1 SGHVS and CDR2 FNYEAQ. The CDR3 DNA follows: TGTGCCAGCAGCCCCGACAATCCGTCTGGGAATTCACCCCTCCACTTT. Its translation is CASSPDNPSGNSPLHF.

Only a few counts were recorded for this clone. This chain links TRBV7-9 with TRBJ2-7; 7 nucleotides line up with TRBD1. Germline CDR1 SEHNR, CDR2 FQNEAQ (reference sequence). This CDR3 is 14 amino acids long. V gave up 3 bases and J gave up 0 bases; unmatched junction bases: 2. CDR3 in amino acids: CASSLGTASYEQYV. The CDR3 nucleotides read TGTGCCAGCAGCTTGGGGACAGCCTCCTACGAGCAGTACGTC.

CDR3: CASKRGLAYNEQFF. In DNA, the CDR3 is TGTGCCAGCAAAAGGGGACTAGCCTACAATGAGCAGTTCTTC. The chain has TRBV7-8 and TRBJ2-1; 8 positions agree with TRBD2. Germline V lookup: CDR1 SGHVS, CDR2 FQNEAQ. The CDR3 length is 14 residues. J lost 2 bases, V lost 7 bases, and 4 bases had no gene match.

The chain recombines TRBV11-3 with TRBJ2-5; TRBD2 aligns across 7 bases. The J segment lost 4 bases and the V segment lost 4 bases, leaving 6 bases of the junction unmatched. Germline CDR1 SGHNT, CDR2 YENEEA. CDR3 length equals 14 residues. CDR3 region: CASSSGLEGETQYF. The DNA of the CDR3 is TGTGCCAGCAGCTCCGGACTAGAAGGAGAGACCCAGTACTTC.

A few counts support this clone. V is TRBV7-6 and J is TRBJ2-2, with 11 bases identical to TRBD1. Trimming cost V 6 bases and J 7 bases; bases outside gene matches: 7. The germline V gene has CDR1 SGHVS and CDR2 FNYEAQ. The CDR3 totals 15 residues. DNA of the CDR3: TGTGCCAGCAGTACCGGACAGGGGGCAAGCGGGGAGCTGTTTTTT. It encodes CASSTGQGASGELFF.

This sequence joins TRBV14 and TRBJ2-7, with D tentatively TRBD1 (5 bases). Germline lookup yields CDR1 SGHDN and CDR2 FVKESK. V lost 2 bases and J lost 6, with 14 bases in between. The CDR3 is 14 amino acids. In DNA form, the CDR3 reads TGTGCCAGCAGCCAAAGGGGCGTTAGAAGCGAGCAGTACGTC. This gives the protein CASSQRGVRSEQYV.

The V call is TRBV18, the J call TRBJ2-3, with TRBD2 matching 14 bases. The CDR3 is 16 amino acids. CDR1 is KGHSH and CDR2 is LQKENI in the germline V gene. J was trimmed by 5 bases and V by 0 bases; bases with no gene match: 1. The CDR3 reads CASSPPGLAGGDTQYF. The CDR3 nucleotides read TGTGCCAGCTCACCACCAGGACTAGCGGGAGGAGATACGCAGTATTTT.

This clone counts as medium-sized. The chain uses TRBV14 and TRBJ1-1; no reliable D call. The CDR3 length is 13 residues. The germline CDR1 and CDR2 sequences are SGHDN and FVKESK. Trimming pared 3 bases from V and 0 bases from J, leaving 5 bases between. CDR3: CASSQNVNTEAFF. The CDR3 DNA follows: TGTGCCAGCAGCCAGAACGTGAACACTGAAGCTTTCTTT.

The rearrangement links TRBV9 to TRBJ2-6; 7 positions match TRBD1. The germline V gene has CDR1 SGDLS and CDR2 YYNGEE. Trimming removed 7 bases from V and 0 bases from J; junction bases left unmatched: 4. This CDR3 spans 15 amino acids. The CDR3 coding sequence is TGTGCCAGCTCAAGACAGGGCTCTGGGGCCAACGTCCTGACTTTC. Residues: CASSRQGSGANVLTF.

The V gene is TRBV18, the J gene TRBJ2-5; 7 bases are a match to TRBD1. Germline CDR1 is KGHSH and CDR2 is LQKENI. CDR3 length equals 14 residues. The trim removed 0 bases at V and 5 bases at J, leaving 3 bases unmatched. CDR3: CASSPPTGDETQYF. The CDR3 bases are TGTGCCAGCTCACCACCCACAGGGGACGAGACCCAGTACTTC.

This clone was counted a few times. The chain recombines TRBV27 with TRBJ2-1, with 9 bases lining up with TRBD2. This CDR3 region has 15 residues. V lost 5 bases, J lost 6 bases, and 8 bases stayed unmatched. Germline V CDR1 and CDR2: MNHEY, SMNVEV (reference sequence). CDR3: CASSRGGGGANEQFF. The CDR3 DNA reads TGTGCCAGCAGTCGAGGGGGCGGGGGGGCCAATGAGCAGTTCTTC.

V and J are TRBV5-1 and TRBJ1-1; tentatively, D is TRBD1 (6 bases). The CDR3 is made up of 12 amino acids. Germline V CDR1 and CDR2: SGHRS, YFSETQ. Trimming pared 3 bases from V and 10 bases from J, leaving 13 bases between. DNA for the CDR3: TGCGCCAGCAGCTCGGGGGGGCGGATAGCTTTCTTT. It encodes CASSSGGRIAFF.

V gene TRBV6-4 combines with J gene TRBJ1-2; 7 nucleotides match TRBD1. This CDR3 has 14 residues. Per germline, CDR1 MRHNA and CDR2 SNTAGT. V was pared by 5 bases and J by 5 bases, with 8 bases of the junction left unmatched. The CDR3 DNA reads TGTGCCAGCAGTCAGGCCCCAGGGGGGTATGGCTACACCTTC. This gives the protein CASSQAPGGYGYTF.

The rearrangement links TRBV19 to TRBJ1-2; weak D call: TRBD1 (5 bases). V lost 7 bases and J lost 4, with 13 bases in between. The CDR3 runs 13 residues. Germline V CDR1 and CDR2: LNHDA, SQIVND (reference sequence). The CDR3 region has the DNA TGTGCCAGTACCCGGGGGGGTCTCTATGGCTACACCTTC. Its translation: CASTRGGLYGYTF. The full variable domain, its missing parts supplied by reference TRBV19 and TRBJ1-2, is DGGITQSPKYLFRKEGQNVTLSCEQNLNHDAMYWYRQDPGQGLRLIYYSQIVNDFQKGDIAEGYSVSREKKESFPLTVTSAQKNPTAFYLCASTRGGLYGYTFGSGTRLTVV.

This clone was detected only a few times. The chain is built from TRBV5-1 and TRBJ1-2, with TRBD1 identical over 8 bases. Germline assignment: CDR1 SGHRS and CDR2 YFSETQ. Unmatched junction bases numbered 4, after V lost 3 bases and J lost 6 bases. The CDR3 has 13 amino acids. CDR3 region: CASSSVQGDGYTF. The CDR3 DNA is TGCGCCAGCAGCTCAGTACAGGGGGATGGCTACACCTTC.

This CDR3 is CASRTGQGHEQFF. Written as DNA, the CDR3 is TGTGCCAGCAGAACAGGACAGGGGCATGAGCAGTTCTTC. V is TRBV27 and J is TRBJ2-1, with 9 bases aligning to TRBD1. J lost 8 bases, V lost 6 bases, and 5 bases had no gene match. Germline V gene lookup returns CDR1 MNHEY and CDR2 SMNVEV (reference sequence). The CDR3 contains 13 residues.

V is TRBV27 and J is TRBJ2-2; D unclear. The CDR3 runs to 15 residues. CDR1 is MNHEY, CDR2 SMNVEV, per germline (reference sequence). The V gene lost 0 bases and the J gene lost 1 base, with 6 bases spanning the gap. CDR3 bases: TGTGCCAGCAGTTTATCAGGGTGGAACACCGGGGAGCTGTTTTTT. Amino acid sequence: CASSLSGWNTGELFF.

This chain connects TRBV15 to TRBJ1-1, with 7 bases aligning to TRBD1. This CDR3 contains 16 residues. V was clipped by 3 bases and J by 1 base; unmatched bases: 8. Germline-derived CDR1 and CDR2 are LNHNV and YYDKDF (reference sequence). The CDR3 is CATSRRQGSWNTEAFF. DNA for the CDR3: TGTGCCACCAGCAGGAGACAGGGTTCGTGGAACACTGAAGCTTTCTTT. The variable domain in full, with the rest retrieved from reference TRBV15 and TRBJ1-1, is DAMVIQNPRYQVTQFGKPVTLSCSQTLNHNVMYWYQQKSSQAPKLLFHYYDKDFNNEADTPDNFQSRRPNTSFCFLDIRSPGLGDTAMYLCATSRRQGSWNTEAFFGQGTRLTVV.

This chain links TRBV6-4 with TRBJ2-1, with unresolved D. V shed 8 bases and J shed 8 bases, with 22 bases lying between them. Germline V lookup: CDR1 MRHNA, CDR2 SNTAGT. This CDR3 is 15 amino acids long. The CDR3: CASPGRRLVFDEQFF. CDR3 nucleotides: TGTGCCAGCCCCGGACGCAGGCTAGTATTTGATGAGCAGTTCTTC.